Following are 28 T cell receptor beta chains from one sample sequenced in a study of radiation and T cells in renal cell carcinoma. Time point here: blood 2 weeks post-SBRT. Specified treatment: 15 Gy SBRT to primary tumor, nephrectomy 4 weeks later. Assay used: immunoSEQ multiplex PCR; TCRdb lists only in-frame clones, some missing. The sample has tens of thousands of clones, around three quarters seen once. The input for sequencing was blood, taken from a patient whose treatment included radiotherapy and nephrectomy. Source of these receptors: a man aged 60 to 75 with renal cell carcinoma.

The CDR3 bases are TGTGCCAGCAGTTACTCGGTGGGGGGATCAGATACGCAGTATTTT. Amino acids: CASSYSVGGSDTQYF. The chain is built from TRBV6-5 and TRBJ2-3, with D possibly TRBD2 on 6 matching bases. The CDR3 has 15 residues. The V end lost 0 bases, the J end lost 4 bases, and 11 bases lay between the germline ends. Germline V gene sequence: CDR1 MNHEY, CDR2 SVGAGI.

The CDR3 bases are TGTGCCAGCAGCCAAGATAGGGGCAGGGTCCCAGAGACCCAGTACTTC. Its protein is CASSQDRGRVPETQYF. V and J are TRBV14 and TRBJ2-5; tentative D call: TRBD1 (5 bases). Germline CDR1 SGHDN, CDR2 FVKESK. CDR3 length: 16 amino acids. The germline V and J ends were trimmed by 0 bases and 4 bases, with 15 bases remaining between them.

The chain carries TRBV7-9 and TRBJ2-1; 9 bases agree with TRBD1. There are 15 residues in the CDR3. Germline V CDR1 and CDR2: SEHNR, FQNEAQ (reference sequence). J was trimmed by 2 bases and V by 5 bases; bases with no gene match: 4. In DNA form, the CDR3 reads TGTGCCAGCAGCGGGACAGGGAGGACCTACAATGAGCAGTTCTTC. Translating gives CASSGTGRTYNEQFF.

The CDR3 region is CSVNRDLNTEAFF. The CDR3 region has the DNA TGCAGCGTAAACAGGGATCTGAACACTGAAGCTTTCTTT. This chain connects TRBV29-1 to TRBJ1-1; weak D call: TRBD1 (6 bases). The length of the CDR3 is 13 residues. The germline V gene has CDR1 SQVTM and CDR2 ANQGSEA. Trimming shortened V by 6 bases and J by 0 bases, and 11 bases separated the two germline ends.

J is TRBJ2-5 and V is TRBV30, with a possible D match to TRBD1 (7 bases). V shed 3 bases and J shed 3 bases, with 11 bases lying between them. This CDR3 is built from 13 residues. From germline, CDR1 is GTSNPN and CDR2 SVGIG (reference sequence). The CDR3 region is CAWRSGGKETQYF. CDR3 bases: TGTGCCTGGAGGTCAGGGGGGAAAGAGACCCAGTACTTC. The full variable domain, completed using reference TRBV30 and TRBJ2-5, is SQTIHQWPATLVQPVGSPLSLECTVEGTSNPNLYWYRQAAGRGLQLLFYSVGIGQISSEVPQNLSASRPQDRQFILSSKKLLLSDSGFYLCAWRSGGKETQYFGPGTRLLVL.

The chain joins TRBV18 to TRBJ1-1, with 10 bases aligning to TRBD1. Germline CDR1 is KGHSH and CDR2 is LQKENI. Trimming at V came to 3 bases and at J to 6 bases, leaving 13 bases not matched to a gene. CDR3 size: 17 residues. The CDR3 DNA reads TGTGCCAGCTCACCTTTTTTACGGGACAGGGGACATGCTGAAGCTTTCTTT. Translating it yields CASSPFLRDRGHAEAFF.

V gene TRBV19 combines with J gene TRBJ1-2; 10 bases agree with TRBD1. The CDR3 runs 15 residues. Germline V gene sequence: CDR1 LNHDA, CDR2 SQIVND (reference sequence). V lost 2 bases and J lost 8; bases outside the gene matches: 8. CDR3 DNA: TGTGCCAGTAGTATAAGGACAGGGGGAAGTGGCGGCTACACCTTC. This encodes CASSIRTGGSGGYTF.

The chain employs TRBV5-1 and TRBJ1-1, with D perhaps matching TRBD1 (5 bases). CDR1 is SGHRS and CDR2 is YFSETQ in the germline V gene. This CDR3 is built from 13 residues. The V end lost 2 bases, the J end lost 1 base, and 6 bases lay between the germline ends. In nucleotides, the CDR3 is TGCGCCAGCAGCTTCGGGACGAACACTGAAGCTTTCTTT. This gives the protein CASSFGTNTEAFF.

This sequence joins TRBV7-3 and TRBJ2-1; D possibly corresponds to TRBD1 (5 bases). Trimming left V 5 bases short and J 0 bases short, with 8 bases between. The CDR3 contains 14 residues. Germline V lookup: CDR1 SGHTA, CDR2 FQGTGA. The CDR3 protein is CASSVRGSYNEQFF. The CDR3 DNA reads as TGTGCCAGCAGCGTAAGGGGCTCCTACAATGAGCAGTTCTTC.

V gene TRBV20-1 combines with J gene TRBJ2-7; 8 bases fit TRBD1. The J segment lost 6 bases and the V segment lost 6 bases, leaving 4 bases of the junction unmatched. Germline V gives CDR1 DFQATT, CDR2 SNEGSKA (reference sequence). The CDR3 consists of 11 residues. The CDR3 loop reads CSAHTGGEQYF. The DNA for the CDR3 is TGCAGTGCACACACAGGGGGCGAGCAGTACTTC.

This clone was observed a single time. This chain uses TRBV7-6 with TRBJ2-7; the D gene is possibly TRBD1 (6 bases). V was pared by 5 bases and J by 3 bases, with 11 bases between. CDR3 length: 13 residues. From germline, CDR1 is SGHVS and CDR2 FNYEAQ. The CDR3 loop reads CASSRDNFYEQYV. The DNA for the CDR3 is TGTGCCAGCAGCCGGGACAATTTCTACGAGCAGTACGTC.

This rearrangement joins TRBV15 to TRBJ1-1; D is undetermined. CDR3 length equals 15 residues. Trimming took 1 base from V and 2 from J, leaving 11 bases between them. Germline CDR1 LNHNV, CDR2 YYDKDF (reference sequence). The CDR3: CATSRGGGSNTEAFF. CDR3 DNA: TGTGCCACCAGCAGAGGTGGAGGATCAAACACTGAAGCTTTCTTT.

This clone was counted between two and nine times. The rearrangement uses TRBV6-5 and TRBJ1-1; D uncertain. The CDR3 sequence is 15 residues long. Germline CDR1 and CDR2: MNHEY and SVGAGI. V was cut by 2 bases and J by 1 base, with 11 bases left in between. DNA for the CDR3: TGTGCCAGCAGTTACGGAGGTCATCAGAACACTGAAGCTTTCTTT. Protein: CASSYGGHQNTEAFF.

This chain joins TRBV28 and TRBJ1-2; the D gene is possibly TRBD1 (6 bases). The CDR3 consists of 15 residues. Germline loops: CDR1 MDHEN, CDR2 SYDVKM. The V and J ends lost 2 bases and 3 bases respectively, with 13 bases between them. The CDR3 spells CASSLDHRADYGYTF. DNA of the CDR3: TGTGCCAGCAGTTTAGACCACAGGGCGGACTATGGCTACACCTTC.

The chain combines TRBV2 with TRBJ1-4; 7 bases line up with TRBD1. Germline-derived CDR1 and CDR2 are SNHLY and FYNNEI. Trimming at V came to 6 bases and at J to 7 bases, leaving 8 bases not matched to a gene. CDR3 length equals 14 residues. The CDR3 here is CASSRQGRIEKLFF. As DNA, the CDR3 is TGTGCCAGCAGCCGACAGGGACGGATTGAAAAACTGTTTTTT.

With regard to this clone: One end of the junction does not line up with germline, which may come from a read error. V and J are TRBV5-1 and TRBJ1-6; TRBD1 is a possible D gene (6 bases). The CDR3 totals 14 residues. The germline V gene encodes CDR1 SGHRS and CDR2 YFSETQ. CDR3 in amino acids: CASSRGQYNSPLHF. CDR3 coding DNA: TGTGCCAGCAGCCGAGGACAGTATAATTCACCCCTCCACTTT.

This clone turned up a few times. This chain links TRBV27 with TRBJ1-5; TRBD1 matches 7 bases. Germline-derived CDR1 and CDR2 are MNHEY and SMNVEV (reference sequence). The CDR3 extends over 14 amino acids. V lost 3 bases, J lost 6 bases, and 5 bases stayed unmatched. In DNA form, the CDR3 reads TGTGCCAGCAGTTTCACAGGGGACGGTCAGCCCCAGCATTTT. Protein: CASSFTGDGQPQHF.

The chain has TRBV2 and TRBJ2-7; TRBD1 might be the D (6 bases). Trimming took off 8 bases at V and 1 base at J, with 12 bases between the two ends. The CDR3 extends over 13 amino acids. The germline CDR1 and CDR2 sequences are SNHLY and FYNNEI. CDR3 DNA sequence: TGTGCCAGCGAAGGGACAACATCCTACGAGCAGTACTTC. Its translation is CASEGTTSYEQYF.

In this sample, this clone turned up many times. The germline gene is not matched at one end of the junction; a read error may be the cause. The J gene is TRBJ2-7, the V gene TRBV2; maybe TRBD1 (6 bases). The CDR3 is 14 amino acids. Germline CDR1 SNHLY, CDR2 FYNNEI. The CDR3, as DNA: TGTGCCAGCAGGGAAGGGACACAAAGCTACGAGCAGTACTTC. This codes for CASREGTQSYEQYF.

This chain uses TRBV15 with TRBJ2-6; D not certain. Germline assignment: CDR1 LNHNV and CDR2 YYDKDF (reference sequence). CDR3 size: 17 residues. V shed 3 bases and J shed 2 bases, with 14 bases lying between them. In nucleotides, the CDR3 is TGTGCCACCAGCAGGGACCGACGGCCCCCTGGGGCCAACGTCCTGACTTTC. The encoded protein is CATSRDRRPPGANVLTF.

DNA of the CDR3: TGTGCCAGCAGTTACAGGAGACAGGGGACCGGAAACACCATATATTTT. This encodes CASSYRRQGTGNTIYF. The chain uses TRBV6-5 and TRBJ1-3, with 8 positions matching TRBD1. Losses at the gene ends were 2 bases for V and 4 bases for J; bases not matched to a gene: 7. The CDR3 extends over 16 amino acids. CDR1 MNHEY and CDR2 SVGAGI come from the germline V gene.

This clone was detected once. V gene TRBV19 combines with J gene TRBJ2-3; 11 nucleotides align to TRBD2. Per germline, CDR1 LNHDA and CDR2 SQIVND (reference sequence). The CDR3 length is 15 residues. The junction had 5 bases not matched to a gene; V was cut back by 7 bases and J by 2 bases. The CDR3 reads CASTNSGRDTDTQYF. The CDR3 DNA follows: TGTGCCAGTACTAATAGCGGGAGGGACACAGATACGCAGTATTTT.

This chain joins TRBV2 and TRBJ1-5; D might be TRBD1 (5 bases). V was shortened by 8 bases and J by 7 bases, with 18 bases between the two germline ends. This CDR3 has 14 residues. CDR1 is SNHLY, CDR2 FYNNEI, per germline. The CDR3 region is CASSKAGLGQPQHF. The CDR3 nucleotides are TGTGCCAGCTCTAAGGCAGGGTTAGGCCAGCCCCAGCATTTT.

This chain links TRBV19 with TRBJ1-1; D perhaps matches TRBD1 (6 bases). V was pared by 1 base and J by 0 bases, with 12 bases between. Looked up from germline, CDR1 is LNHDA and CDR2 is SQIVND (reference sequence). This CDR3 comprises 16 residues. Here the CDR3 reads CASSIAGQLMNTEAFF. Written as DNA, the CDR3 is TGTGCCAGTAGTATAGCAGGACAGCTAATGAACACTGAAGCTTTCTTT.

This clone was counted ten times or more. The DNA of the CDR3 is TGCGCCAGCAGCTGGCGGGAAAGGGGCTATGGCTACACCTTC. Translated: CASSWRERGYGYTF. The gene calls are TRBV5-1 and TRBJ1-2; D is possibly TRBD1 (5 bases). Germline values: CDR1 SGHRS, CDR2 YFSETQ. V was cut by 3 bases and J by 4 bases, with 13 bases left in between. CDR3 length: 14 residues.

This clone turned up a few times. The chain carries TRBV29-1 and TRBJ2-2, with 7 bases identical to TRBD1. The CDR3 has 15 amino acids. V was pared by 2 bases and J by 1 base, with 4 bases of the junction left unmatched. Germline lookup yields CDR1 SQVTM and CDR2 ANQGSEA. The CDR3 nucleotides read TGCAGCGTTGAATTCGGGACAGTGAACACCGGGGAGCTGTTTTTT. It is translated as CSVEFGTVNTGELFF.

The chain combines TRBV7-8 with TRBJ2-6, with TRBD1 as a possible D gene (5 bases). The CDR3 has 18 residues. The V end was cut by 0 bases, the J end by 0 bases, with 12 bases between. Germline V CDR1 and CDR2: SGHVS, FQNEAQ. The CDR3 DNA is TGTGCCAGCAGCTTAGCTATTCTTGGGGCCTCTGGGGCCAACGTCCTGACTTTC. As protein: CASSLAILGASGANVLTF.

The CDR3 DNA reads as TGTGCCAGCTCACAGACGGGAGGGTCCTACGAGCAGTACGTC. Amino acid sequence: CASSQTGGSYEQYV. This sequence joins TRBV18 and TRBJ2-7; 8 bases are a match to TRBD2. The CDR3 contains 14 residues. Germline loops: CDR1 KGHSH, CDR2 LQKENI. The V gene end was trimmed by 4 bases and the J gene end by 1 base; junction bases not matched to a gene: 3.